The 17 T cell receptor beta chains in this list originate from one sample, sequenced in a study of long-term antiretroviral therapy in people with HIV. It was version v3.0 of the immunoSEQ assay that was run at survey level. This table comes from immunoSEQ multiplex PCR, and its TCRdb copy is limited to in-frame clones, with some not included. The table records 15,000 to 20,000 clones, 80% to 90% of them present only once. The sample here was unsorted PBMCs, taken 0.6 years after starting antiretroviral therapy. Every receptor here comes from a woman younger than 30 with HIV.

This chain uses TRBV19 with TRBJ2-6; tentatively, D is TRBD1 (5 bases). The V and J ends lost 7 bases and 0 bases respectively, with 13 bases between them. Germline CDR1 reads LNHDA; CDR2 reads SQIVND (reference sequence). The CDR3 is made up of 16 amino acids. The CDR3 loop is CASTGYPNSGANVLTF. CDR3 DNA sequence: TGTGCCAGTACAGGGTATCCTAACTCTGGGGCCAACGTCCTGACTTTC.

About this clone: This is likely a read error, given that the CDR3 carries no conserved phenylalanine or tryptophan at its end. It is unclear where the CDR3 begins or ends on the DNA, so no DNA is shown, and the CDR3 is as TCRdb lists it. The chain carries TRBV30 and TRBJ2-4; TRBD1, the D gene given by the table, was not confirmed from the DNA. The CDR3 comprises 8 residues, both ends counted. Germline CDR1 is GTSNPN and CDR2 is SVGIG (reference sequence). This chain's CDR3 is CAWSPGSL.

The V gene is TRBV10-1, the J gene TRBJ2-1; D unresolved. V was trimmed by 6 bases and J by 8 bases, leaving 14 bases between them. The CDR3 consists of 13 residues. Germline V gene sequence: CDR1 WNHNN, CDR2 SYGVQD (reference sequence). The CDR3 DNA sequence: TGCGCCAGCAGCCCCAATCCTCCTGATGAGCAGTTCTTC. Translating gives CASSPNPPDEQFF.

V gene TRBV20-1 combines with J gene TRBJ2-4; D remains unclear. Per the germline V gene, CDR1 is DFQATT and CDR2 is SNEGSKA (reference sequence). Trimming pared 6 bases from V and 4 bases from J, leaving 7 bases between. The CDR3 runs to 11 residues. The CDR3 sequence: CSADGKNIQYF. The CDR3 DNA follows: TGCAGTGCAGACGGGAAAAACATTCAGTACTTC.

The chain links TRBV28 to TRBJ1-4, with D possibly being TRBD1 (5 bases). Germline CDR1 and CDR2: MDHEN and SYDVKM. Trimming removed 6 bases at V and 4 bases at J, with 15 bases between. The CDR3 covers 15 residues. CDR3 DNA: TGTGCCAGCAGGGTCCCGGCAGGGTTTAATGAAAAACTGTTTTTT. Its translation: CASRVPAGFNEKLFF.

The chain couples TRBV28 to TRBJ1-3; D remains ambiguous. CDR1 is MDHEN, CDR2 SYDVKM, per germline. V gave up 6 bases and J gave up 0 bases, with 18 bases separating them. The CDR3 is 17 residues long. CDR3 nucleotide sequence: TGTGCCAGCAGCATTTTTCCAGGACCGCACTCTGGAAACACCATATATTTT. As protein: CASSIFPGPHSGNTIYF.

The CDR3 DNA is TGCGCCAGCAGTGAGATTACAGGGTTAAACACTGAAGCTTTCTTT. It is translated as CASSEITGLNTEAFF. The gene calls are TRBV10-1 and TRBJ1-1; D possibly corresponds to TRBD1 (6 bases). Germline CDR1 WNHNN, CDR2 SYGVQD (reference sequence). This CDR3 has 15 residues. With 2 bases removed from V and 2 bases from J, the gap between germline ends came to 12 bases.

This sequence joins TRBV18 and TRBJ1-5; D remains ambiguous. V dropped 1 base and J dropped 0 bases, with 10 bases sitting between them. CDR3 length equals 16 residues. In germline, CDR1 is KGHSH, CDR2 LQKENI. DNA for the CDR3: TGTGCCAGCTCACCACAGTCCGGAATTAGCAATCAGCCCCAGCATTTT. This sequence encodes CASSPQSGISNQPQHF. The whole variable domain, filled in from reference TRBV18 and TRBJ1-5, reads NAGVMQNPRHLVRRRGQEARLRCSPMKGHSHVYWYRQLPEEGLKFMVYLQKENIIDESGMPKERFSAEFPKEGPSILRIQQVVRGDSAAYFCASSPQSGISNQPQHFGDGTRLSIL.

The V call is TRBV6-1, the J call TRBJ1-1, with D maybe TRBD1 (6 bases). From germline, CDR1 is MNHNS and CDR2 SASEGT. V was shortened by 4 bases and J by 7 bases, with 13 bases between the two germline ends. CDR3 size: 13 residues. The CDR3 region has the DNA TGTGCCAGCAGTGCAGGGGAGGGTCTTGAAGCTTTCTTT. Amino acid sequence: CASSAGEGLEAFF.

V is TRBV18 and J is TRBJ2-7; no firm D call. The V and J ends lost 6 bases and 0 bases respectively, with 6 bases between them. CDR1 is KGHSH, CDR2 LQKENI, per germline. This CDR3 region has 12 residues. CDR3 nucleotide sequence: TGTGCCAGCTCTCCGAGCTCCTACGAGCAGTACTTC. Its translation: CASSPSSYEQYF.

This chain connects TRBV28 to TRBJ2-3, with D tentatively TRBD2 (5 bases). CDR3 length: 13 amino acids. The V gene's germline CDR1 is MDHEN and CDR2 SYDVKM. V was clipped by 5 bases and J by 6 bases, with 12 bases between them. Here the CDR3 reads CASSDPTRDTQYF. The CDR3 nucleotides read TGTGCCAGCAGTGACCCTACTAGGGATACGCAGTATTTT.

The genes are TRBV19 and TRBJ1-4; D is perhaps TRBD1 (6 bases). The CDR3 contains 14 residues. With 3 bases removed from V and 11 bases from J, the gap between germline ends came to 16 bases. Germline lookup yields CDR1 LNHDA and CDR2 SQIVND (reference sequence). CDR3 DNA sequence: TGTGCCAGTAGTATGAGCCAGTTTAGGGGGAAACTGTTTTTT. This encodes CASSMSQFRGKLFF.

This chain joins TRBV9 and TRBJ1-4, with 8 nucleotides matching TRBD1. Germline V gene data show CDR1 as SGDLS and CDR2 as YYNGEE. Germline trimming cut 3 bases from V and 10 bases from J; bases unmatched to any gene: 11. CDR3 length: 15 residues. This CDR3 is CASSGAQGARGKLFF. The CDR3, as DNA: TGTGCCAGCAGCGGAGCCCAGGGGGCGCGGGGAAAACTGTTTTTT.

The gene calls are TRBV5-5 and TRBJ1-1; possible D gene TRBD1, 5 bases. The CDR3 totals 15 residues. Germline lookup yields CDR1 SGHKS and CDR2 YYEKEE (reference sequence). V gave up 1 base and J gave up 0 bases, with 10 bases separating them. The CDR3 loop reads CASSLLGGVNTEAFF. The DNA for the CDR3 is TGTGCCAGCAGCTTGTTGGGGGGGGTGAACACTGAAGCTTTCTTT.

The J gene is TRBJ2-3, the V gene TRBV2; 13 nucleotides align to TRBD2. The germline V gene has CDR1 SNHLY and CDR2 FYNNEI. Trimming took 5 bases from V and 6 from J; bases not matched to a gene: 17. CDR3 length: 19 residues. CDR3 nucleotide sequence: TGTGCCAGCAGTTTAGGGACTAGCGGGGCCGGTGGGTCAACCGATACGCAGTATTTT. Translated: CASSLGTSGAGGSTDTQYF.

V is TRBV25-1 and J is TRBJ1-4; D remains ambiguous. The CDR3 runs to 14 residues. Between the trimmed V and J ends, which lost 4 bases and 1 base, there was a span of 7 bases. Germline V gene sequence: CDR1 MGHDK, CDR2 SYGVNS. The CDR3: CASSGRETNEKLFF. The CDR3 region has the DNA TGTGCCAGCAGTGGAAGGGAAACTAATGAAAAACTGTTTTTT.

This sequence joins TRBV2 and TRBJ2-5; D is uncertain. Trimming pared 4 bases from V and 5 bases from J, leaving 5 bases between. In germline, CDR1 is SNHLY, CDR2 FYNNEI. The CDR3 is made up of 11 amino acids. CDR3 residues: CASSVRETQYF. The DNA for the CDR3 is TGTGCCAGCAGTGTACGTGAGACCCAGTACTTC. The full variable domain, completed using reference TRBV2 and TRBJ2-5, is EPEVTQTPSHQVTQMGQEVILRCVPISNHLYFYWYRQILGQKVEFLVSFYNNEISEKSEIFDDQFSVERPDGSNFTLKIRSTKLEDSAMYFCASSVRETQYFGPGTRLLVL.